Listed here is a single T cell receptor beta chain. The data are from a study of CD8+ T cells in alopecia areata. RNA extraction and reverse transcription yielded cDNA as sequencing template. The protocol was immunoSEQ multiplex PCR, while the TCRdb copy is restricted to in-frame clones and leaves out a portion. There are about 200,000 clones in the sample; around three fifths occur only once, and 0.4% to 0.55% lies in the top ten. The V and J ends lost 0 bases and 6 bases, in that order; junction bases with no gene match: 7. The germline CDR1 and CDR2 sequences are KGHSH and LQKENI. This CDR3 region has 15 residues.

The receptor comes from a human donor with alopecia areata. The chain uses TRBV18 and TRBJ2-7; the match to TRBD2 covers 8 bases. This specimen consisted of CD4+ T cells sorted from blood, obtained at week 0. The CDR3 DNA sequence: TGTGCCAGCTCACCACCTACGGGACGGGAGGGCGAGCAGTACTTC. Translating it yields CASSPPTGREGEQYF.